This TCR beta chain was sequenced for a study of beta chain features in type 1 diabetes. General study results and limits: A PCR bias possibly favoring shorter templates would apply equally to patients and controls. Type 1 diabetes patients had fewer VDJ junction insertions and more deletions.

Every bit of the isolated RNA underwent reverse transcription, so sequencing read expressed TCRB transcripts. The method was immunoSEQ multiplex PCR; TCRdb's version includes in-frame clones alone and lacks a portion of them. The sample lists 150,000 or so clones, about 10% seen once, with around 0.63% in the top ten. The germline V gene has CDR1 SGHAT and CDR2 FQNNGV. The V gene lost 5 bases and the J gene lost 1 base, with 13 bases spanning the gap. The CDR3 totals 15 residues. A few counts support this clone. Antigen unknown. This chain connects TRBV11-2 to TRBJ2-3; D may be TRBD2 (5 bases). What was sequenced was central memory CD4+ T cells from blood. This sequence originates from a man younger than 30 in good health. The CDR3 nucleotides read TGTGCCAGCAGCCCCGGACTGGTTGGCACAGATACGCAGTATTTT. Translation: CASSPGLVGTDTQYF.